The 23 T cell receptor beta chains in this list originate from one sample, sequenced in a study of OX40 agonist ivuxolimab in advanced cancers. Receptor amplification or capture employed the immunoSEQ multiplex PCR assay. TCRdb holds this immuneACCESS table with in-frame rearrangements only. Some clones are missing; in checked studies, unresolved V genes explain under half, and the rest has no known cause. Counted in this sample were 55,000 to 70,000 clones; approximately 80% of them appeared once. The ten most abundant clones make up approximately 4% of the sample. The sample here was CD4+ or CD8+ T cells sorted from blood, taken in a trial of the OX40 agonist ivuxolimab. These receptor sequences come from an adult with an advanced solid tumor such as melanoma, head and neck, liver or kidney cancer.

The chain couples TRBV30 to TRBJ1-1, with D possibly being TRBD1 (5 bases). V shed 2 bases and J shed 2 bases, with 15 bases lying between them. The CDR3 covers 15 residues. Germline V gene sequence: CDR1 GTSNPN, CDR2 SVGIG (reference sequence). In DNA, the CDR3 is TGTGCCTGGAGTCGGAGGGTAGGGGTCAACACTGAAGCTTTCTTT. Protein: CAWSRRVGVNTEAFF.

CDR3 sequence reads: CASSIQVAEQYF. DNA for the CDR3: TGTGCCAGCAGCATACAGGTGGCGGAGCAGTACTTC. The chain recombines TRBV7-9 with TRBJ2-7; D perhaps matches TRBD1 (5 bases). Germline values: CDR1 SEHNR, CDR2 FQNEAQ (reference sequence). CDR3 length: 12 amino acids. Trimming took off 5 bases at V and 7 bases at J, with 12 bases between the two ends.

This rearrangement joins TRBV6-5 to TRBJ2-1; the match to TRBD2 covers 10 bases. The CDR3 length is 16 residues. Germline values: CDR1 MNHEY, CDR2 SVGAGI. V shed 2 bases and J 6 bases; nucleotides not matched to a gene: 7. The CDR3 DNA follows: TGTGCCAGCAGTTACGGTAGGCTAGCGGGAGTCAATGAGCAGTTCTTC. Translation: CASSYGRLAGVNEQFF.

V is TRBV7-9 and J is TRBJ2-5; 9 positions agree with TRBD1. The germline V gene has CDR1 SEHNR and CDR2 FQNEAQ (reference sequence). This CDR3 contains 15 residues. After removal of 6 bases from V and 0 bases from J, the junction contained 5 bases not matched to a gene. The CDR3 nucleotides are TGTGCCAGCAGTCTCACAGGGGGCAACCAAGAGACCCAGTACTTC. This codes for CASSLTGGNQETQYF.

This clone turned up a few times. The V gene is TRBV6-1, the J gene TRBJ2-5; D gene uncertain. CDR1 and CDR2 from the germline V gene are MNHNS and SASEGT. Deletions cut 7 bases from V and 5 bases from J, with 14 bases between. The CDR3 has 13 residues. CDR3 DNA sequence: TGTGCCAGCATCCGTCATTCCAGGGAGACCCAGTACTTC. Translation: CASIRHSRETQYF.

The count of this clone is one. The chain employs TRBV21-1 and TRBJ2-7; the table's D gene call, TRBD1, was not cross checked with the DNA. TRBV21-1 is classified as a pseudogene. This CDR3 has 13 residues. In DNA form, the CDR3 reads TGTGCCAGCAGCATTCTACGGACAGGGGAGAAGTGGGTC. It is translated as CASSILRTGEKWV.

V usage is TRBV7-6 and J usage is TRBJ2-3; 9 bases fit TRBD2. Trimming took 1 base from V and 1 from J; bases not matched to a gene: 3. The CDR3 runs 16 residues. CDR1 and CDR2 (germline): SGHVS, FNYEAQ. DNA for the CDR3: TGTGCCAGCAGCTTAGTACAGCGGGAGGGCACAGATACGCAGTATTTT. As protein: CASSLVQREGTDTQYF.

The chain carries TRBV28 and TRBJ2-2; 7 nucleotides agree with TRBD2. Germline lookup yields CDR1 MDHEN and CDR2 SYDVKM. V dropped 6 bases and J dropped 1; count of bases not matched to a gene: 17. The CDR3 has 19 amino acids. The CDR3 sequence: CASSDWGRGASGNTGELFF. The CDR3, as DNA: TGTGCCAGCAGCGACTGGGGTCGTGGAGCTAGCGGGAACACCGGGGAGCTGTTTTTT.

The CDR3 bases are TGTGCCATCAGTGCCCCGCGATTTGGGGGCTACAATGAGCAGTTCTTC. Protein product: CAISAPRFGGYNEQFF. This chain joins TRBV10-3 and TRBJ2-1; the D gene could be TRBD1 or TRBD2 (5 bases each). Per germline, CDR1 ENHRY and CDR2 SYGVKD. Deletions cut 4 bases from V and 3 bases from J, with 16 bases between. CDR3 length: 16 amino acids.

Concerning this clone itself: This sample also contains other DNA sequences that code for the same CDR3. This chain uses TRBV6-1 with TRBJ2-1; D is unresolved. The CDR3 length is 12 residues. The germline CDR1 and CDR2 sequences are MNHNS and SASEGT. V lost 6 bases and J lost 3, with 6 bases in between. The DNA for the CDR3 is TGTGCCAGCAGGGTAGACTACAATGAGCAGTTCTTC. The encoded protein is CASRVDYNEQFF.

CDR3 amino acids: CASSDGQADTQYF. In nucleotides, the CDR3 is TGTGCCAGCAGTGACGGACAGGCAGATACGCAGTATTTT. The genes are TRBV2 and TRBJ2-3; 7 bases are a match to TRBD1. CDR3 length: 13 residues. V lost 3 bases and J lost 4; bases outside the gene matches: 1. The V gene's germline CDR1 is SNHLY and CDR2 FYNNEI.

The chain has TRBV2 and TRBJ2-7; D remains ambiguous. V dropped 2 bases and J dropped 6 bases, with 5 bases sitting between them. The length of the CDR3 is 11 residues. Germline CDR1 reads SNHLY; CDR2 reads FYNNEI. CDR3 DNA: TGTGCCAGCAGTGAACGGCCCGAGCAGTACTTC. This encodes CASSERPEQYF.

This CDR3 reads CASSPRLLSHKSYEQYF. The CDR3 DNA sequence: TGTGCCAGCAGCCCCCGACTCCTCTCCCATAAATCCTACGAGCAGTACTTC. The chain recombines TRBV5-4 with TRBJ2-7; unclear D gene. Germline V gene sequence: CDR1 SGHNT, CDR2 YYREEE (reference sequence). This CDR3 has 17 amino acids. The V end was cut by 4 bases, the J end by 1 base, with 21 bases between.

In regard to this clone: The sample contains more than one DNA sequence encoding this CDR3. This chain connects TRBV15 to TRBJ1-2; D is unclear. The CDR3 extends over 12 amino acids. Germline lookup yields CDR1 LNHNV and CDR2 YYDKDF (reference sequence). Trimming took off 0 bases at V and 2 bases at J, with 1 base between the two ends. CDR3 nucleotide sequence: TGTGCCACCAGCAGAGACAACTATGGCTACACCTTC. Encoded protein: CATSRDNYGYTF.

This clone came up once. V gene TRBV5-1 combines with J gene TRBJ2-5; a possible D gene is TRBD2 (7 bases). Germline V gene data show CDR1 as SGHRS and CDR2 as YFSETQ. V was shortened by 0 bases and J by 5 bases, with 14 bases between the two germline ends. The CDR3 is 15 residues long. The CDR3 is CASSLEGGMVETQYF. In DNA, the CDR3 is TGCGCCAGCAGCTTGGAGGGGGGGATGGTGGAGACCCAGTACTTC.

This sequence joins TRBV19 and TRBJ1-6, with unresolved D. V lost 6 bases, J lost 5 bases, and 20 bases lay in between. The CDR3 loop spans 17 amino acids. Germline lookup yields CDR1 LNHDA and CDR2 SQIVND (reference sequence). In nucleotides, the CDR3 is TGTGCCAGTAGCATCACTCTGGCCCAGGCTAATAATTCACCCCTCCACTTT. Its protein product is CASSITLAQANNSPLHF.

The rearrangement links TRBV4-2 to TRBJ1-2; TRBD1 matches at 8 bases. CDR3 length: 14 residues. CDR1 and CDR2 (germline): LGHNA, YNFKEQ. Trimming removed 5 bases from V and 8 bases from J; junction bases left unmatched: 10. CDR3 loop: CASSSGGTGFGYTF. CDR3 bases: TGTGCCAGCAGCTCCGGGGGGACAGGCTTCGGCTACACCTTC.

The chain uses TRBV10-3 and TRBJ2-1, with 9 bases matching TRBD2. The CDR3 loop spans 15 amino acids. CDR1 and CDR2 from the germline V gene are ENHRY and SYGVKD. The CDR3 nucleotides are TGTGCGACCAAGGGTTTAGCGGGGGTTCAAAATGAGCAGTTCTTC. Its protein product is CATKGLAGVQNEQFF.

CDR3 in DNA: TGTGCCAGCAGCCATAGCCAGGGGACGGACGAGCAGTACTTC. Encoded protein: CASSHSQGTDEQYF. The J gene is TRBJ2-7, the V gene TRBV7-6, with TRBD1 as a possible D gene (6 bases). V lost 5 bases, J lost 5 bases, and 16 bases lay in between. CDR1 and CDR2 from the germline V gene are SGHVS and FNYEAQ. The CDR3 has 14 residues.

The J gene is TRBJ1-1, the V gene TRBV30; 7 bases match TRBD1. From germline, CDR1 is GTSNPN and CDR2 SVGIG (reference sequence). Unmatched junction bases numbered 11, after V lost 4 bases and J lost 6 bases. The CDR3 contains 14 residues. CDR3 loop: CAWNTGTALSEAFF. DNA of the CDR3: TGTGCCTGGAATACCGGGACAGCCCTATCTGAAGCTTTCTTT.

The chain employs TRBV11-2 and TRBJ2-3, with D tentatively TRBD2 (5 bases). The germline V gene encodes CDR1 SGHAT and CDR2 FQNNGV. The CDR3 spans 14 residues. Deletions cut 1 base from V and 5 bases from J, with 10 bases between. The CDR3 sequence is CASSLGSGGDTQYF. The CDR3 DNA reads TGTGCCAGCAGCTTAGGAAGCGGTGGAGATACGCAGTATTTT. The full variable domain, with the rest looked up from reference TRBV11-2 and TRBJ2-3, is EAGVAQSPRYKIIEKRQSVAFWCNPISGHATLYWYQQILGQGPKLLIQFQNNGVVDDSQLPKDRFSAERLKGVDSTLKIQPAKLEDSAVYLCASSLGSGGDTQYFGPGTRLTVL.

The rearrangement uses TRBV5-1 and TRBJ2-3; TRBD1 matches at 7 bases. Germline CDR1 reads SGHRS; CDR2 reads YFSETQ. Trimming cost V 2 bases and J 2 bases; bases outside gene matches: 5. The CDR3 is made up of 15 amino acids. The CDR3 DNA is TGCGCCAGCAGCTTTGACAGGGAAATCACAGATACGCAGTATTTT. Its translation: CASSFDREITDTQYF.

The CDR3 region is CAWSVERSGNTIYF. The CDR3 DNA sequence: TGTGCCTGGAGTGTTGAGAGATCTGGAAACACCATATATTTT. The chain carries TRBV30 and TRBJ1-3; D is uncertain. Trimming removed 0 bases from V and 1 base from J, with 7 bases in between. The CDR3 loop spans 14 amino acids. CDR1 GTSNPN and CDR2 SVGIG come from the germline V gene (reference sequence).